This record looks at one T cell receptor (beta chain) sequence and its context. The data were produced by immunoSEQ multiplex PCR, yet TCRdb's version contains in-frame clones alone and is incomplete. The table lists over 2 million clones, about 90% of them singletons. These data originate in a study of shared clonotypes between healthy human individuals. The CDR3 totals 13 residues. Trimming pared 3 bases from V and 2 bases from J, leaving 10 bases between. The germline V gene encodes CDR1 SQVTM and CDR2 ANQGSEA. This chain links TRBV29-1 with TRBJ1-1; possibly TRBD1 for D (5 bases). Sequences were obtained from naive CD4+ T cells from PBMCs. Sample subset: CD45RA+ positively selected. This sequence was found in a man aged 18 to 30 in good health. Some clones in this sample may be carry-over from other donors' samples. The CDR3 sequence: CSVDRQINTEAFF. CDR3 nucleotide sequence: TGCAGCGTTGATAGACAGATTAACACTGAAGCTTTCTTT. Full variable domain (missing parts from reference TRBV29-1 and TRBJ1-1): SAVISQKPSRDICQRGTSLTIQCQVDSQVTMMFWYRQQPGQSLTLIATANQGSEATYESGFVIDKFPISRPNLTFSTLTVSNMSPEDSSIYLCSVDRQINTEAFFGQGTRLTVV.